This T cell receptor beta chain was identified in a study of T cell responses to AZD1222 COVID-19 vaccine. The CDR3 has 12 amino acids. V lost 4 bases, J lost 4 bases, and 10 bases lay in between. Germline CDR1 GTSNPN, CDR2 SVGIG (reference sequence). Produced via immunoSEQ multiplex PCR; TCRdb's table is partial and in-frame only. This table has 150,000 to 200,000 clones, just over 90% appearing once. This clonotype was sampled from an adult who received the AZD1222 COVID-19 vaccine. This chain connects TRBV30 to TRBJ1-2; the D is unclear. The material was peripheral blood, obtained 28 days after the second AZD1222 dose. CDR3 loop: CAWTGNAYGYTF. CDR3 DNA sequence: TGTGCCTGGACCGGGAACGCCTATGGCTACACCTTC.